The 29 T cell receptor beta chains below were found in one sample sequenced in a study of blood T cells in healthy people across ages. With a J-beta primer mix and a sample-barcoded 5' primer, a second PCR ran roughly 6 to 11 cycles. From the 5' RACE reads, TCRdb called clonotypes with MiXCR, one entry per CDR3 protein. The data show more than 500,000 distinct CDR3 sequences, roughly a quarter seen once. The sample taken for sequencing was blood. Every receptor here comes from a woman in her seventies in good health.

The chain joins TRBV20-1 to TRBJ1-1, with no clear D. Germline loops: CDR1 DFQATT, CDR2 SNEGSKA (reference sequence). V was pared by 5 bases and J by 11 bases, with 12 bases between. This CDR3 spans 10 amino acids. The CDR3 sequence: CSAGRGTAFF. CDR3 nucleotides: TGCAGTGCTGGGAGAGGTACGGCTTTCTTT.

V gene TRBV3-1 combines with J gene TRBJ1-2, with D maybe TRBD1 (6 bases). V was cut by 10 bases and J by 6 bases, with 15 bases left in between. This CDR3 is built from 12 residues. Germline V gene sequence: CDR1 LGHDT, CDR2 YNNKEL (reference sequence). The CDR3 is CATGGRSHGYTF. Here the CDR3 DNA reads TGTGCCACCGGGGGGCGTAGTCATGGCTACACCTTC.

This clonotype was counted a few times. The chain employs TRBV20-1 and TRBJ2-4; D might be TRBD2 (6 bases). Germline CDR1 is DFQATT and CDR2 is SNEGSKA (reference sequence). The CDR3 consists of 13 residues. The V gene lost 3 bases and the J gene lost 3 bases, with 9 bases spanning the gap. The CDR3 here is CSASGLNKNIQYF. The CDR3 DNA is TGCAGTGCTAGTGGACTAAACAAAAACATTCAGTACTTC.

The V call is TRBV20-1, the J call TRBJ2-7; TRBD2 aligns across 13 bases. This CDR3 comprises 14 residues. Germline lookup yields CDR1 DFQATT and CDR2 SNEGSKA (reference sequence). With 2 bases clipped from V and 5 bases from J, the junction kept 3 bases outside the gene matches. CDR3: CSARTSGGANEQYF. The CDR3 nucleotides read TGCAGTGCTAGAACTAGCGGGGGGGCCAACGAGCAGTACTTC.

This chain joins TRBV7-2 and TRBJ2-7; 7 bases fit TRBD1. This CDR3 is built from 15 residues. In germline, CDR1 is SGHTA, CDR2 FQGNSA. The ends lost 2 bases at V and 8 bases at J; junction bases unmatched: 12. The CDR3 protein is CASSLMRQGVSKQYF. CDR3 nucleotides: TGTGCCAGCAGCTTAATGCGACAGGGAGTATCCAAGCAGTACTTC. Combining the CDR3 with reference TRBV7-2 and TRBJ2-7 gives the whole variable domain GAGVSQSPSNKVTEKGKDVELRCDPISGHTALYWYRQSLGQGLEFLIYFQGNSAPDKSGLPSDRFSAERTGGSVSTLTIQRTQQEDSAVYLCASSLMRQGVSKQYFGPGTRLTVT.

The chain has TRBV20-1 and TRBJ1-2; the match to TRBD1 covers 9 bases. The CDR3 loop spans 14 amino acids. V lost 2 bases and J lost 4; bases outside the gene matches: 5. Per germline, CDR1 DFQATT and CDR2 SNEGSKA (reference sequence). In DNA form, the CDR3 reads TGCAGTGCTAGACGACAGGGGGAGTTCTATGGCTACACCTTC. As protein: CSARRQGEFYGYTF.

The chain employs TRBV5-1 and TRBJ2-5, with TRBD2 identical over 9 bases. Germline CDR1 and CDR2: SGHRS and YFSETQ. V trimming: 0 bases; J trimming: 2 bases; junction bases outside the gene matches: 8. This CDR3 is built from 17 residues. The DNA of the CDR3 is TGCGCCAGCAGCTTGGTCTCGAGCGGGGGGCGACAAGAGACCCAGTACTTC. Its translation is CASSLVSSGGRQETQYF.

This clonotype was seen only a few times. One junction end does not reproduce the germline sequence, and a read error may be involved. The chain joins TRBV10-3 to TRBJ2-1; D is possibly TRBD1 or TRBD2 (5 bases each). Looked up from germline, CDR1 is ENHRY and CDR2 is SYGVKD. This CDR3 has 14 amino acids. CDR3 residues: CAISDHVGVETQCF. For the CDR3, the DNA is TGTGCCATCAGTGACCACGTGGGGGTTGAGACCCAGTGCTTC.

The chain has TRBV20-1 and TRBJ1-1, with D tentatively TRBD1 (5 bases). From germline, CDR1 is DFQATT and CDR2 SNEGSKA (reference sequence). The CDR3 consists of 14 residues. V was clipped by 6 bases and J by 6 bases, with 20 bases between them. The CDR3 sequence is CSAEYPQGRAEAFF. The CDR3 nucleotides read TGCAGTGCCGAATACCCGCAGGGAAGGGCTGAAGCTTTCTTT.

The rearrangement joins TRBV5-1 to TRBJ2-1; 11 bases map to TRBD2. The CDR3 loop spans 14 amino acids. Per the germline V gene, CDR1 is SGHRS and CDR2 is YFSETQ. Germline trimming cut 0 bases from V and 10 bases from J; bases unmatched to any gene: 3. The CDR3 bases are TGCGCCAGCAGCTTGGAGTCTAGCGGGAGGGAGCAGTTCTTC. Protein product: CASSLESSGREQFF.

This clonotype appeared once. The chain couples TRBV7-6 to TRBJ2-5, with D tentatively TRBD1 or TRBD2 (5 bases each). Germline V gives CDR1 SGHVS, CDR2 FNYEAQ. This CDR3 has 14 residues. The germline V and J ends were trimmed by 2 bases and 5 bases, with 12 bases remaining between them. CDR3 coding DNA: TGTGCCAGCAGCTTATTCCATGGGGGTGAGACCCAGTACTTC. Translated, it gives CASSLFHGGETQYF.

The chain couples TRBV6-2 or TRBV6-3 to TRBJ2-1; D unclear. CDR3 size: 12 residues. Trimming took off 0 bases at V and 12 bases at J, with 9 bases between the two ends. The germline V gene has CDR1 MNHEY and CDR2 SVGEGT. The CDR3 DNA reads TGTGCCAGCAGTTACTCGAAAGGTTCGCAGTTCTTC. This translates into CASSYSKGSQFF.

The chain couples TRBV29-1 to TRBJ2-1; TRBD1 might be the D (5 bases). CDR1 and CDR2 (germline): SQVTM, ANQGSEA. This CDR3 spans 13 amino acids. V lost 5 bases and J lost 8, with 16 bases in between. The CDR3, as DNA: TGCAGCGTTATTGGACAAAAAAGCGATGAGCAGTTCTTC. It translates to CSVIGQKSDEQFF.

The chain carries TRBV18 and TRBJ2-5; TRBD1 matches 7 bases. J gave up 2 bases and V 5 bases, and 5 bases lay outside the gene matches. Germline CDR1 is KGHSH and CDR2 is LQKENI. The length of the CDR3 is 14 residues. Here the CDR3 DNA reads TGTGCCAGCTCAACTCGACAGGGTCAAGAGACCCAGTACTTC. Translated: CASSTRQGQETQYF.

The rearrangement joins TRBV9 to TRBJ2-1; 7 positions match TRBD1. The CDR3 spans 17 residues. Germline loops: CDR1 SGDLS, CDR2 YYNGEE. V shed 0 bases, J shed 9 bases, and the junction held 15 bases outside the gene matches. The CDR3 reads CASSVVGKGALHGEQFF. CDR3 in DNA: TGTGCCAGCAGCGTAGTGGGGAAGGGGGCCTTACACGGTGAGCAGTTCTTC.

This clonotype was observed once. Given a much more abundant clone one base away, this may be a read error. The chain uses TRBV4-3 and TRBJ1-1; perhaps TRBD1 as D (6 bases). The CDR3 length is 14 residues. CDR1 LGHNA and CDR2 YSLEER come from the germline V gene. For the CDR3, the DNA is TGCGTCAGCAGCCAAGGAAACAGGGCGACTGAAGCTTTCTTT. The encoded protein is CVSSQGNRATEAFF.

The rearrangement uses TRBV5-4 and TRBJ2-7; the D gene could be TRBD1 or TRBD2 (5 bases each). The DNA end lines up better with TRBJ2-5; the J call may be wrong. The CDR3 covers 16 residues. Germline CDR1 and CDR2: SGHNT and YYREEE (reference sequence). CDR3 sequence (DNA): TGTGCCAGCAGCCCGGGTGGGGGTAGCGTAGAAGAGACCCAGTACTTC. Translated: CASSPGGGSVEETQYF.

The V call is TRBV4-2, the J call TRBJ2-5; D gene unclear. Germline assignment: CDR1 LGHNA and CDR2 YNFKEQ. This CDR3 region has 14 residues. V dropped 0 bases and J dropped 9 bases, with 14 bases sitting between them. This chain's CDR3 is CASSQEGPWQAQYF. For the CDR3, the DNA is TGTGCCAGCAGCCAAGAAGGCCCCTGGCAGGCCCAGTACTTC.

The chain recombines TRBV12-3 or TRBV12-4 with TRBJ1-4; perhaps TRBD1 as D (6 bases). The CDR3 extends over 14 amino acids. V was shortened by 2 bases and J by 12 bases, with 16 bases between the two germline ends. This chain's CDR3 is CASSLQGRFGELFF. The DNA for the CDR3 is TGTGCCAGCAGTTTACAGGGGCGTTTTGGGGAACTGTTTTTT.

This rearrangement joins TRBV2 to TRBJ1-5; D gene unclear. The V end lost 6 bases, the J end lost 7 bases, and 10 bases lay between the germline ends. The CDR3 is made up of 12 amino acids. CDR1 and CDR2 from the germline V gene are SNHLY and FYNNEI. This CDR3 is CASRGLEQPQHF. CDR3 sequence (DNA): TGTGCCAGCAGGGGATTGGAACAGCCCCAGCATTTT.

The chain carries TRBV12-3 or TRBV12-4 and TRBJ2-5, with TRBD2 as a possible D gene (6 bases). Deletions cut 4 bases from V and 0 bases from J, with 6 bases between. This CDR3 has 13 residues. Here the CDR3 reads CASSSSDQETQYF. The CDR3 DNA reads TGTGCCAGCAGTTCTAGCGACCAAGAGACCCAGTACTTC.

CDR3 sequence reads: CASSPLAAISELFF. CDR3 nucleotide sequence: TGTGCCAGCAGCCCCCTCGCCGCCATCTCTGAACTGTTTTTT. This chain uses TRBV6-1 with TRBJ1-4; D uncertain. This CDR3 is built from 14 residues. The V gene lost 6 bases and the J gene lost 12 bases, with 20 bases spanning the gap. Germline V gene sequence: CDR1 MNHNS, CDR2 SASEGT.

This chain uses TRBV15 with TRBJ2-5; a weak D match, TRBD1 (5 bases). CDR3 length: 14 residues. Germline V gene sequence: CDR1 LNHNV, CDR2 YYDKDF (reference sequence). With 3 bases removed from V and 5 bases from J, the gap between germline ends came to 13 bases. The CDR3 protein is CATSSSGQGETQYF. The CDR3, as DNA: TGTGCCACCAGCAGTTCAGGGCAGGGTGAGACCCAGTACTTC.

The table lists this clonotype with a few counts. The chain recombines TRBV28 with TRBJ2-6; D is perhaps TRBD1 or TRBD2 (5 bases each). V was trimmed by 1 base and J by 0 bases, leaving 10 bases between them. The CDR3 is made up of 17 amino acids. Germline-derived CDR1 and CDR2 are MDHEN and SYDVKM. CDR3 sequence (DNA): TGTGCCAGCAGTTTATCGGGACGTTTCTCTGGGGCCAACGTCCTGACTTTC. Protein sequence: CASSLSGRFSGANVLTF.

This clonotype was observed a handful of times. The rearrangement uses TRBV7-2 and TRBJ2-1; D possibly matches TRBD1 or TRBD2 (5 bases each). Germline V CDR1 and CDR2: SGHTA, FQGNSA. The CDR3 extends over 15 amino acids. Trimming removed 8 bases from V and 0 bases from J, with 14 bases in between. CDR3 residues: CASQGSGASYNEQFF. The CDR3, as DNA: TGTGCCAGCCAAGGGTCCGGGGCCTCCTACAATGAGCAGTTCTTC.

Many counts were recorded for this clonotype. V gene TRBV9 combines with J gene TRBJ2-5; 8 nucleotides align to TRBD1. Gene TRBJ2-7 matches the end of the DNA better, so the J call may be wrong. This CDR3 comprises 15 residues. Germline values: CDR1 SGDLS, CDR2 YYNGEE. CDR3 residues: CASSVGAGGIYEQYF. CDR3 bases: TGTGCCAGCAGCGTAGGGGCAGGGGGCATATACGAGCAGTACTTC.

This clonotype was counted a few times. The chain couples TRBV20-1 to TRBJ2-1; TRBD2 aligns across 10 bases. The CDR3 contains 14 residues. The germline V gene has CDR1 DFQATT and CDR2 SNEGSKA (reference sequence). V lost 3 bases to trimming and J lost 5 bases; unmatched junction nucleotides: 4. The CDR3 is CSASIAGGNNEQFF. The CDR3 DNA follows: TGCAGTGCTAGTATAGCGGGGGGTAACAATGAGCAGTTCTTC.

This clonotype was recorded only once. The J gene is TRBJ1-2, the V gene TRBV7-2; D gene ambiguous. Germline CDR1 and CDR2: SGHTA and FQGNSA. The CDR3 spans 15 residues. Trimming took off 1 base at V and 8 bases at J, with 17 bases between the two ends. CDR3 nucleotide sequence: TGTGCCAGCAGCTTAGTTTCGAGGGAGGTCCCCGGCTACACCTTC. Translation gives CASSLVSREVPGYTF.

This clonotype has a handful of counts. V usage is TRBV28 and J usage is TRBJ2-4; D is possibly TRBD1 or TRBD2 (5 bases each). Per germline, CDR1 MDHEN and CDR2 SYDVKM. Trimming cost V 6 bases and J 12 bases, with 18 bases left between them. The CDR3 consists of 13 residues. The chain's CDR3 is CASRKTGIGAQYF. CDR3 bases: TGTGCCAGCAGGAAGACGGGGATCGGGGCTCAGTACTTC.